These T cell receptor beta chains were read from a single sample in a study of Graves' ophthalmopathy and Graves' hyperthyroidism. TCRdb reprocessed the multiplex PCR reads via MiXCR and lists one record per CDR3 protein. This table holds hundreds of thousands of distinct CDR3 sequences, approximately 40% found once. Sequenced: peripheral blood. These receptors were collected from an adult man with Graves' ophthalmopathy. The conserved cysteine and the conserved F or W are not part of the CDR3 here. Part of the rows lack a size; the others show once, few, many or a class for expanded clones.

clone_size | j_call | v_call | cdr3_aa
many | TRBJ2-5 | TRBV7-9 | ASSLRGRSETQY
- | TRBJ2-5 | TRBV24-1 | ATRAQETQY
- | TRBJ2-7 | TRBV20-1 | SATFGVSVYEQY
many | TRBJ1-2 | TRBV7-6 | ASSPLGGYDGYT
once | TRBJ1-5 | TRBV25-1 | ASSSGPPYHLWVGMSNQPQH
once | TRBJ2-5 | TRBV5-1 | ASSGGGGREETQY
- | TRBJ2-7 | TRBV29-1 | SVVGGLASYEQY
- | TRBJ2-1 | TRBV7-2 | ASSLVFGLAGSGTQF
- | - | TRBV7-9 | ASSLEGRHNEQF
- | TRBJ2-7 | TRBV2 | ASVESQYVEQY
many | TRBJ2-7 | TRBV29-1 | SVGHSSYEQY
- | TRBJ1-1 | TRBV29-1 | SVATGPSF
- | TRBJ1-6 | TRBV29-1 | SVRKAGQGDSPLH
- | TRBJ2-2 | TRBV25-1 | ASSSGTTTGELF
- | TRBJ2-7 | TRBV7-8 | ASSLDRGRAYEQY
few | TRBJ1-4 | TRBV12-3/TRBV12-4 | ASSFGTDNEKLF
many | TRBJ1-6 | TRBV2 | ATSFGGGLADNSPLH
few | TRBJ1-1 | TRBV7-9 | ASSFTGLGQAEAF
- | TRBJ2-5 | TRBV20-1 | SASNRQTQLYQETQY
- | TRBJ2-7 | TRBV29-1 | SVLGLAEGDYEQH
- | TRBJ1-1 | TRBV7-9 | ASSGRQGTVNTEAF
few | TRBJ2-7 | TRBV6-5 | ASRIAGGPYEQY
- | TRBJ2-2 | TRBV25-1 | ASSSRRDRLGGELF
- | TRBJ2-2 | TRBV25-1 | ASSIRDRVNTGELF
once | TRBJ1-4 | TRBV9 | ASSQVVAGDEKLF
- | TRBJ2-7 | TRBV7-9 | ASSLALGAAAYEQY
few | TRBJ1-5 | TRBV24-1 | ASTDSLGQPQH
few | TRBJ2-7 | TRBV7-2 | ASSLPGREREQY
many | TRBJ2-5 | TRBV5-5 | ASRIYAGVQETQY
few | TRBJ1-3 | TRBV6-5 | ASSYEIGGGNTIY
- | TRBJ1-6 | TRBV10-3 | ASRTGDITSPLH
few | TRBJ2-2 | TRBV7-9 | ASSPRDRANTGELF
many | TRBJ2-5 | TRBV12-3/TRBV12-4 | ASSYLRDETQY
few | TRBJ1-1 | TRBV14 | ASVDPAGNTEAF
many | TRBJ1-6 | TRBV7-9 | ASSLSDINSPLH
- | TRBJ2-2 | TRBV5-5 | ASLAGPNTGELF
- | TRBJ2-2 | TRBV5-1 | ASSGMDARTGELF
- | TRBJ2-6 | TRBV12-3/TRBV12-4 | ASSYLSGSGANVLT
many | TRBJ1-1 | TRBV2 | ASKRGMTEAF
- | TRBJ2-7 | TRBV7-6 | ASSLASWTYEQY
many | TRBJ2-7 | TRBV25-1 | ASSPAQGGREQY
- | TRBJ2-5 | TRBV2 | ARDNGPRRETQY
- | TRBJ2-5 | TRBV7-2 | ASSSSPTGAAQETQY
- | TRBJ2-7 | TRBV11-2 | ASSLDLSGLTSSYEQY
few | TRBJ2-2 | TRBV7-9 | ASSQGWLAGELF
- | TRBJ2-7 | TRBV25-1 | ASSESTDTTEQY
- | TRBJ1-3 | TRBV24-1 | ASSLGGPQGNTIY
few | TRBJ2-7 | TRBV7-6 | ASSLVSAGGPYEQY
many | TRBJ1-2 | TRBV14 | ASSRDRLNYGYT
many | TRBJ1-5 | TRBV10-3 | AISESENSNQPQH
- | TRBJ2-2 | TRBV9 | ASRSPGGRRLDPTGELF
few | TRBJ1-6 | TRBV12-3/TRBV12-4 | ASSLSVPDRGLSPLH
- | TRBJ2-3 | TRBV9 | ASSVEGAYQGDTQY